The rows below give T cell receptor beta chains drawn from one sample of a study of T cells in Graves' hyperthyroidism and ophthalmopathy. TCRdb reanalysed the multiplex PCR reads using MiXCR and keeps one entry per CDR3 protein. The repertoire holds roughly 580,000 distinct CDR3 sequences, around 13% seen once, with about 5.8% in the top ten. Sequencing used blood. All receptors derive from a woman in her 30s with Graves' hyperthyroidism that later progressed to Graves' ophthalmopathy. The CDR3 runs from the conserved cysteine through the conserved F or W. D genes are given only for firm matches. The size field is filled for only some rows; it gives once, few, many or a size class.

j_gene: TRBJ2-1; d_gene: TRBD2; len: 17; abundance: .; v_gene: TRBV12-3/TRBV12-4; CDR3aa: CASGTATSGKPYNEQFF; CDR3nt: TGTGCCAGCGGTACAGCGACTAGCGGGAAGCCCTACAATGAGCAGTTCTTC
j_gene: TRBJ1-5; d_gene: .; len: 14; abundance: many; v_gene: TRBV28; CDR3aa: CASRAGSGNQPQHF; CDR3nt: TGTGCCAGCAGGGCGGGGTCGGGCAATCAGCCCCAGCATTTT
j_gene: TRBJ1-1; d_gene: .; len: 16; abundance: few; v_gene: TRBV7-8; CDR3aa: CASSGQTTGSVTEAFF; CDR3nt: TGTGCCAGCAGCGGCCAGACCACAGGGTCTGTCACTGAAGCTTTCTTT
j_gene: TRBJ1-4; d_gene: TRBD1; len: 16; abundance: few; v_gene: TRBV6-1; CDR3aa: CASSGPDRGLYEKLFF; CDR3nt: TGTGCCAGCAGTGGGCCCGACAGGGGGCTTTATGAAAAACTGTTTTTT
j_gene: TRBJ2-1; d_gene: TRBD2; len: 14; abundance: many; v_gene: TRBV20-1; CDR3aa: CSARGGGSSYEQFF; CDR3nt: TGCAGTGCTAGAGGAGGCGGGAGCTCTTATGAGCAGTTCTTC
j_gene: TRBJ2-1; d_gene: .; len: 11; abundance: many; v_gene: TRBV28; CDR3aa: CASSWYNEQFF; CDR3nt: TGTGCCAGCAGTTGGTACAATGAGCAGTTCTTC
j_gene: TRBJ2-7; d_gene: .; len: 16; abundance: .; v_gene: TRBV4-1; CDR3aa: CASSQVVTGSSYEQYF; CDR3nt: TGCGCCAGCAGCCAAGTAGTGACGGGGAGCTCCTACGAGCAGTACTTC
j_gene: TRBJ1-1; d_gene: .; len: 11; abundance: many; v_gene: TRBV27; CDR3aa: CASRFNTEAFF; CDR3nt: TGTGCCAGTCGTTTTAACACTGAAGCTTTCTTT
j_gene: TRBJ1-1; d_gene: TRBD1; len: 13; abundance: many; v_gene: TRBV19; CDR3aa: CASKGQVGTEAFF; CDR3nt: TGTGCCAGTAAAGGACAGGTAGGCACTGAAGCTTTCTTT
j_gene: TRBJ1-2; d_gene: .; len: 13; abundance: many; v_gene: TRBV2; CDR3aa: CASIRGANYGYTF; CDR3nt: TGTGCCAGCATTAGGGGAGCTAACTATGGCTACACCTTC
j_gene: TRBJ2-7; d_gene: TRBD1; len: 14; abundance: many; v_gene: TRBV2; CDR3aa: CASNHGTGAYEQYF; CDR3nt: TGTGCCAGCAACCACGGGACAGGGGCCTACGAGCAGTACTTC
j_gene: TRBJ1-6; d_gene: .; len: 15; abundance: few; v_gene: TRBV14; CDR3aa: CASSQDRVDNSPLHF; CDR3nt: TGTGCCAGCAGCCAAGACAGGGTAGATAATTCACCCCTCCACTTT
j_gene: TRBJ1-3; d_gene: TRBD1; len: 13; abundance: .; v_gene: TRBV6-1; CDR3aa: CASTDRAGNTIYF; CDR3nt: TGTGCCAGCACCGACAGGGCTGGAAACACCATATATTTT
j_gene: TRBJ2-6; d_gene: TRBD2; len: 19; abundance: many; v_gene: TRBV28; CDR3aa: CASSSRNLAGGRGANVLTF; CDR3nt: TGTGCCAGCAGCTCCCGAAATCTAGCGGGAGGGCGGGGGGCCAACGTCCTGACTTTC
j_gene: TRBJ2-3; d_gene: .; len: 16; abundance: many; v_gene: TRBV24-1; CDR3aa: CATSDVRTASTDTQYF; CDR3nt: TGTGCCACCAGTGATGTTAGGACGGCGAGCACAGATACGCAGTATTTT
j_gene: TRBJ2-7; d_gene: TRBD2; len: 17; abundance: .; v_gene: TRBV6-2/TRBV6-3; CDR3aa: CASNSYGGSGGSYEQYF; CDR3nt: TGTGCCAGCAATAGTTATGGAGGCTCTGGCGGGAGTTACGAGCAGTACTTC
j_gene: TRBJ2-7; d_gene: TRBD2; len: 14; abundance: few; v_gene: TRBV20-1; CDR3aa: CSAKTAGLYYEQYF; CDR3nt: TGCAGTGCGAAGACAGCGGGATTATACTACGAGCAGTACTTC
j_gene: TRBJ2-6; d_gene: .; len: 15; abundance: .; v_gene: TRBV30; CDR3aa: CAWIRGPSGANVLTF; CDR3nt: TGTGCCTGGATAAGGGGCCCCTCTGGGGCCAACGTCCTGACTTTC
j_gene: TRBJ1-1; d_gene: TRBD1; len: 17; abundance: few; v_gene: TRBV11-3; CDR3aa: CASSPMGQGAIDTEAFF; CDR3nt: TGTGCCAGCAGCCCAATGGGACAGGGGGCGATTGATACTGAAGCTTTCTTT
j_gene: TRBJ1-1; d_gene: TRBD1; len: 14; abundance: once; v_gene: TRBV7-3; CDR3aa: CASSLTGGQGEALF; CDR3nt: TGTGCCAGCAGCTTAACGGGCGGACAGGGAGAAGCTTTATTT
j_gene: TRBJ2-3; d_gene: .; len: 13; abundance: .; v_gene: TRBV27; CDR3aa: CASSRGSPDTQYF; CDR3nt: TGTGCCAGCAGTAGGGGTTCCCCAGATACGCAGTATTTT
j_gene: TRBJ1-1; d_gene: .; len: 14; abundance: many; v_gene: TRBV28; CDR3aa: CASSARDGNTEAFF; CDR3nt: TGTGCCAGCAGTGCCAGGGACGGGAACACTGAAGCTTTCTTT
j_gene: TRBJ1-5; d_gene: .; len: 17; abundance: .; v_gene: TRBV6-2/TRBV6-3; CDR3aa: CASSHSGRSFSNQPQHF; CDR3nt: TGTGCCAGCAGTCACTCGGGACGAAGTTTTAGCAATCAGCCCCAGCATTTT
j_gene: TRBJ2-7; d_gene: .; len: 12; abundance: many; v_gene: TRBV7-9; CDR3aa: CASSATGGEQYF; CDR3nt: TGTGCCAGCAGCGCAACAGGCGGCGAGCAGTACTTC
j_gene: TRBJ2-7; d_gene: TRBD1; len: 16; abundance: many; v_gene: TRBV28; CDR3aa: CASSIRQGRRPYEQYF; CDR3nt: TGTGCCAGCAGTATCAGACAGGGGAGGAGGCCCTACGAGCAGTACTTC
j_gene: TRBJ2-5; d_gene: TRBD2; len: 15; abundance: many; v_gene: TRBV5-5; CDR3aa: CASRGWEGLGETQYF; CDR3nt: TGTGCCAGCAGAGGTTGGGAGGGCCTGGGAGAGACCCAGTACTTC
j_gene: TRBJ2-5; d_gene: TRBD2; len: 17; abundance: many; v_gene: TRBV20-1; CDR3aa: CSAPTGLARVRQETQYF; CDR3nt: TGCAGTGCTCCGACGGGACTAGCTCGGGTCAGACAAGAGACCCAGTACTTC
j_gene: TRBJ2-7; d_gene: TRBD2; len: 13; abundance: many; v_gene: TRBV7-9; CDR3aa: CASSPTSDYEQYF; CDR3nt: TGTGCCAGCAGCCCGACTAGCGACTACGAGCAGTACTTC
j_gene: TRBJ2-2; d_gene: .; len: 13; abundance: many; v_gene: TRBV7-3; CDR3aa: CASGASKTGELFF; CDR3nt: TGTGCCAGCGGGGCTAGTAAGACCGGGGAGCTGTTTTTT
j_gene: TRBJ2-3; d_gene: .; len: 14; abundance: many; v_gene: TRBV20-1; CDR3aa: CSASLWGGLDTQYF; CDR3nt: TGCAGTGCTAGCCTTTGGGGAGGCCTGGATACGCAGTATTTT
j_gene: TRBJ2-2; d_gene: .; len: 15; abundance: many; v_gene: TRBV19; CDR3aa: CASKTPTANTGELFF; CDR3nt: TGTGCCAGTAAAACACCAACTGCGAACACCGGGGAGCTGTTTTTT
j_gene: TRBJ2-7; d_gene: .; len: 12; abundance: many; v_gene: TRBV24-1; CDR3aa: CATSDLADEQYF; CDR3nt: TGTGCCACCAGTGATTTGGCTGACGAGCAGTACTTC
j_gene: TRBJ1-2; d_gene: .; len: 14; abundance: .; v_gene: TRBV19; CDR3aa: CASSIQLRPTGYTF; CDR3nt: TGTGCCAGTAGTATACAGCTCCGCCCAACGGGCTACACCTTC
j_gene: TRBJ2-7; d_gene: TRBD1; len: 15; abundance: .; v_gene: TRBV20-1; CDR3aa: CSAWTRQGFSYEQYF; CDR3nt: TGCAGTGCTTGGACTCGACAGGGCTTCTCCTACGAGCAGTACTTC
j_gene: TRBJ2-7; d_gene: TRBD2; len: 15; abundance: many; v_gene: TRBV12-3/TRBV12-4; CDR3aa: CASSLYASGRYEQYF; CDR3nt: TGTGCCAGCAGTTTATATGCTAGCGGGAGATACGAGCAGTACTTC
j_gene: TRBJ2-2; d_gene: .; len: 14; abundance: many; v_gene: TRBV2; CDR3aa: CASSEGGQHGELFF; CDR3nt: TGTGCCAGCAGTGAGGGGGGACAGCACGGGGAGCTGTTTTTT
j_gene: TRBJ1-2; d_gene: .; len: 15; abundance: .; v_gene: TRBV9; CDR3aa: CASSGRRGRGYGYTF; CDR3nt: TGTGCCAGCAGCGGACGGAGGGGCAGGGGCTATGGCTACACCTTC
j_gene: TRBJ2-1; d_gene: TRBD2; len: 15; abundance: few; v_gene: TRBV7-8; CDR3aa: CASSHGLASDNEQFF; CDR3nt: TGTGCCAGCAGCCATGGACTAGCAAGCGACAATGAGCAGTTCTTC
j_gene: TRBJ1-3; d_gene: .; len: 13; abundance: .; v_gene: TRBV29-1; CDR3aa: CSVPGPPGNTIYF; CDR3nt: TGCAGCGTCCCGGGCCCGCCGGGAAACACCATATATTTT